This TCR beta chain comes out of a study of T-cell reconstitution after alpha-beta-depleted transplantation in children. Regarding the study as a whole: By one year post-transplant, T-cell counts and diversity largely arose from T cells that were newly produced.

Losses at the gene ends were 4 bases for V and 0 bases for J; bases not matched to a gene: 6. Germline V gives CDR1 SGDLS, CDR2 YYNGEE. This CDR3 has 17 amino acids. Unique molecular identifiers were incorporated into the prepared TCRbeta library. TCRdb re-called the PCR reads with MiXCR, one entry per CDR3 protein. There are 300,000 to 350,000 distinct CDR3 sequences in the sample; 23% occur only once, and approximately 11% lies in the top ten. About this clonotype: Its antigen is currently unknown.

The chain recombines TRBV9 with TRBJ2-3, with TRBD2 identical over 12 bases. The TCR originated in a male patient between 5 and 17 years old who had a stem cell transplant for acute lymphoblastic leukemia, so the T cells may come from the graft donor. Source: PBMCs, mostly from graft donor cells, taken 180 days after TCRalphabeta/CD19-depleted stem cell transplant. The CDR3 sequence: CASSPGLAGYSTDTQYF. The CDR3 coding sequence is TGTGCCAGCAGCCCCGGACTAGCGGGGTATAGCACAGATACGCAGTATTTT.